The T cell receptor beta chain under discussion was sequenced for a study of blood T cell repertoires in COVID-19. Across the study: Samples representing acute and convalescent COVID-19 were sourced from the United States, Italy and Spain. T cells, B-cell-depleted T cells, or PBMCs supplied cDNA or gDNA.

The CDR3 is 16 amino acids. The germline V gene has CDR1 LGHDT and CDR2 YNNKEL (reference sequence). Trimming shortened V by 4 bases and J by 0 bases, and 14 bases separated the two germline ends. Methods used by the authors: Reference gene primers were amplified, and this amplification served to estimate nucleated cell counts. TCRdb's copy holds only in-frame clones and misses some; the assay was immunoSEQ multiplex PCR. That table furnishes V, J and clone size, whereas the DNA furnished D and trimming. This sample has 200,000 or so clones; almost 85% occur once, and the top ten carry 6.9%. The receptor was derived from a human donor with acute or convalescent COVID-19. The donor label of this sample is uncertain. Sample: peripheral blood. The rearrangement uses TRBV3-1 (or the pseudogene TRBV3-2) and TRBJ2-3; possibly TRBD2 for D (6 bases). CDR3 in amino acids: CASSRWGGVSTDTQYF. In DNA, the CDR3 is TGTGCCAGCAGCCGATGGGGCGGGGTGAGCACAGATACGCAGTATTTT.